Listed here are 5 T cell receptor beta chains from one sample, sequenced in a study of blood T cell repertoires in COVID-19. Using immunoSEQ multiplex PCR, the repertoire was profiled, and TCRdb retains in-frame clones only, with some absent. The table has hundreds of thousands of clones, 80% to 90% seen once; the top ten hold approximately 2.5%. The sequencing sample was made of PBMCs or T cells enriched from blood (not recorded which). The receptors derive from a woman under 30 who had recovered from COVID-19.

This chain uses TRBV13 with TRBJ2-2, with D perhaps matching TRBD2 (5 bases). This CDR3 has 16 amino acids. V shed 0 bases and J shed 0 bases, with 8 bases lying between them. Germline CDR1 is PRHDT and CDR2 is FYEKMQ (reference sequence). In DNA, the CDR3 is TGTGCCAGCAGCTTAGGTCGGGGAGCGAACACCGGGGAGCTGTTTTTT. This sequence encodes CASSLGRGANTGELFF. The full variable domain, in which reference TRBV13 and TRBJ2-2 provide the parts outside the CDR3, is AAGVIQSPRHLIKEKRETATLKCYPIPRHDTVYWYQQGPGQDPQFLISFYEKMQSDKGSIPDRFSAQQFSDYHSELNMSSLELGDSALYFCASSLGRGANTGELFFGEGSRLTVL.

The V gene is TRBV28, the J gene TRBJ1-4, with 7 bases aligning to TRBD1. The germline V gene has CDR1 MDHEN and CDR2 SYDVKM. With 5 bases clipped from V and 0 bases from J, the junction kept 15 bases outside the gene matches. This CDR3 region has 19 residues. The CDR3 DNA reads TGTGCCAGCAGTCCCCACCGACAGGGTTCTTTCCCAACTAATGAAAAACTGTTTTTT. This translates into CASSPHRQGSFPTNEKLFF.

As to this clone: This sample also contains other DNA sequences that code for the same CDR3. The rearrangement joins TRBV28 to TRBJ1-2; tentative D call: TRBD1 (6 bases). Germline values: CDR1 MDHEN, CDR2 SYDVKM. V was cut by 3 bases and J by 6 bases, with 11 bases left in between. The length of the CDR3 is 13 residues. The CDR3 is CASSFRGADGYTF. The CDR3 nucleotides are TGTGCCAGCAGTTTCCGGGGGGCGGATGGCTACACCTTC.

This clone was found a few times. The chain links TRBV4-1 to TRBJ1-2; 10 bases map to TRBD1. This CDR3 spans 14 amino acids. After removal of 3 bases from V and 4 bases from J, the junction contained 2 bases not matched to a gene. Germline V gives CDR1 MGHRA, CDR2 YSYEKL. The CDR3 loop reads CASSQDRGTYGYTF. CDR3 bases: TGCGCCAGCAGCCAGGACAGGGGGACCTATGGCTACACCTTC.

V and J are TRBV6-5 and TRBJ2-7, with D tentatively TRBD2 (5 bases). CDR1 is MNHEY and CDR2 is SVGAGI in the germline V gene. This CDR3 region has 13 residues. V was cut by 8 bases and J by 1 base, with 12 bases left in between. CDR3 coding DNA: TGTGCCAGCCGGGGTTCCAATTCCTACGAGCAGTACTTC. As protein: CASRGSNSYEQYF.